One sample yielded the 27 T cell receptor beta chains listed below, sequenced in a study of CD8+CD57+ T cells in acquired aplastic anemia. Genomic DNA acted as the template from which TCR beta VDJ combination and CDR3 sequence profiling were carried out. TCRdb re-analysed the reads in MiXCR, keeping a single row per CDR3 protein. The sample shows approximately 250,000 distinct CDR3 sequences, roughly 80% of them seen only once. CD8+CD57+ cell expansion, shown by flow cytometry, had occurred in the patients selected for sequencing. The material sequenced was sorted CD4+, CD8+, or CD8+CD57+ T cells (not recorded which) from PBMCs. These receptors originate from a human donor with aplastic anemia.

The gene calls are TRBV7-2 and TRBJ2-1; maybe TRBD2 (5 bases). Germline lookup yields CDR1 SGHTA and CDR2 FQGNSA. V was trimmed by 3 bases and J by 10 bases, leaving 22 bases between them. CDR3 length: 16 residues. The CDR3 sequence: CASSFQRSGGSEEQFF. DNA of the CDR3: TGTGCCAGCAGCTTTCAAAGAAGCGGCGGTAGCGAGGAGCAGTTCTTC. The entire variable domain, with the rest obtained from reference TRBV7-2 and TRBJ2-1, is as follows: GAGVSQSPSNKVTEKGKDVELRCDPISGHTALYWYRQSLGQGLEFLIYFQGNSAPDKSGLPSDRFSAERTGGSVSTLTIQRTQQEDSAVYLCASSFQRSGGSEEQFFGPGTRLTVL.

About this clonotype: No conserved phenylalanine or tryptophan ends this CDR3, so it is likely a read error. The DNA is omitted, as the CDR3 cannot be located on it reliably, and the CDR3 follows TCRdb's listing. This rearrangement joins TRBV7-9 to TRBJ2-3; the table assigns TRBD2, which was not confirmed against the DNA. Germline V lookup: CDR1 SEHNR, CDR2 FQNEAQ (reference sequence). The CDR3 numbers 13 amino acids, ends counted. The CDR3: CASSFRRSGRSDE.

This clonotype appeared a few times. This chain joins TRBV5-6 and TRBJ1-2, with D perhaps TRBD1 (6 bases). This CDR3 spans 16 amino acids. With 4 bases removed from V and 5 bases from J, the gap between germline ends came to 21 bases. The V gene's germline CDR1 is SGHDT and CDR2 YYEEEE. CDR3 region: CASSLRTDGLVYGYTF. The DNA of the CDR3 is TGTGCCAGCAGCCTCCGGACAGACGGGCTCGTATATGGCTACACCTTC.

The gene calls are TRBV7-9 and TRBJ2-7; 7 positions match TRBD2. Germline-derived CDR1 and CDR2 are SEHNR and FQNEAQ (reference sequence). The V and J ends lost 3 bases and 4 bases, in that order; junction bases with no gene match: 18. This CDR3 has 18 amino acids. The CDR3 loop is CASSFTSAVSSFSYEQYV. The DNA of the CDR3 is TGTGCCAGCAGCTTTACTAGCGCAGTGAGCAGTTTTTCGTACGAGCAGTACGTC.

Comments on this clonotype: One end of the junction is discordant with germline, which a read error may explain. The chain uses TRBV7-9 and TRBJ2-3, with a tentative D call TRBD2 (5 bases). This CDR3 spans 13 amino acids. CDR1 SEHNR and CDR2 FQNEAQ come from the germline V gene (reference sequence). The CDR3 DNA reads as TGTGCCAGCGGCTTTGCGGGCGCAAATACGCAGTATTTT. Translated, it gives CASGFAGANTQYF.

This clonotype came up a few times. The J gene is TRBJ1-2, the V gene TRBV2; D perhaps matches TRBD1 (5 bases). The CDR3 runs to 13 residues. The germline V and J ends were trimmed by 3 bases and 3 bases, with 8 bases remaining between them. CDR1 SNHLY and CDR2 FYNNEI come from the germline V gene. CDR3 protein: CASSETTDYGYTF. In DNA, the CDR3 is TGTGCCAGCAGTGAGACGACAGACTATGGCTACACCTTC.

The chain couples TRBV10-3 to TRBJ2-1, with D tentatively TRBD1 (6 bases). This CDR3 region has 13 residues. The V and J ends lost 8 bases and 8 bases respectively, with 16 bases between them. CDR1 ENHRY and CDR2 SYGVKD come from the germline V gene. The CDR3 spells CAILQQGSDEQFF. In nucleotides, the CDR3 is TGTGCCATCCTTCAGCAGGGGAGCGATGAGCAGTTCTTC.

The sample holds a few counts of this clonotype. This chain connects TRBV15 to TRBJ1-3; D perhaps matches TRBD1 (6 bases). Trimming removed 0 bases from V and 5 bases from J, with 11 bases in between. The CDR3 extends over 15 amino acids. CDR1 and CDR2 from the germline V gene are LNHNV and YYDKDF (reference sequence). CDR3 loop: CATSRERQDRNTIYF. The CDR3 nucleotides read TGTGCCACCAGCAGAGAACGACAGGATAGAAACACCATATATTTT.

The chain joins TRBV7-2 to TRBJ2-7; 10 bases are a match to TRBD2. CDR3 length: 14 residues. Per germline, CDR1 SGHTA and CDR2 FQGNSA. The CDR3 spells CASSATRTSGFNEV. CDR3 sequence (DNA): TGTGCCAGCAGCGCGACAAGGACTAGCGGTTTCAATGAGGTC.

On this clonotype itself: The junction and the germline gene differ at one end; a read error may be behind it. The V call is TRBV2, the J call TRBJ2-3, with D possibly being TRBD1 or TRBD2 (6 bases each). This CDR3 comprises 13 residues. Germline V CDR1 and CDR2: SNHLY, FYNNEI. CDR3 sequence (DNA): TGTGCCAGCGGGGACGGGGGCAAAAATACGCCGTATTTT. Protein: CASGDGGKNTPYF.

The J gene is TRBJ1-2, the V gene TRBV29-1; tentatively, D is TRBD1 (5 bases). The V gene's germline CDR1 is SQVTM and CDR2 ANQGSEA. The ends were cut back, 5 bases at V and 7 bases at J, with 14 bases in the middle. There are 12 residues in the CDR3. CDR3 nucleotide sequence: TGCAGCGTTCGATTGATGGGGGTTGGCTACACCTTC. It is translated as CSVRLMGVGYTF.

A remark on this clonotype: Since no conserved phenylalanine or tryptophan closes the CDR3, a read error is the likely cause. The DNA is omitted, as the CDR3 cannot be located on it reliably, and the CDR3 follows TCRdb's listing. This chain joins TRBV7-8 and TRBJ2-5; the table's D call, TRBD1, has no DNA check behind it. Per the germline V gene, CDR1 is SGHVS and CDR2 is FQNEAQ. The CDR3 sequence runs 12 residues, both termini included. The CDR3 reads CAILGAAETQSY.

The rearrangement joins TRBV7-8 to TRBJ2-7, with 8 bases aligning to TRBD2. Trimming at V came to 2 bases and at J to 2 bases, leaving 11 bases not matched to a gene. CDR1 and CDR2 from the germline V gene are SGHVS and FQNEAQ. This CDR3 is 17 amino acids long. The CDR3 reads CASSLRGAGDMPYEQYF. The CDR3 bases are TGTGCCAGCAGCTTACGGGGAGCGGGGGATATGCCCTACGAGCAGTACTTC.

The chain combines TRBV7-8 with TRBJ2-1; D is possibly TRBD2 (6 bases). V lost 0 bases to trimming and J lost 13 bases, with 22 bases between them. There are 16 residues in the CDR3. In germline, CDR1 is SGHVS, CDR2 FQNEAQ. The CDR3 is CASSLAGGADTKYQFF. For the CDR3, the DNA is TGTGCCAGCAGCTTAGCGGGGGGTGCCGATACGAAGTATCAGTTCTTC.

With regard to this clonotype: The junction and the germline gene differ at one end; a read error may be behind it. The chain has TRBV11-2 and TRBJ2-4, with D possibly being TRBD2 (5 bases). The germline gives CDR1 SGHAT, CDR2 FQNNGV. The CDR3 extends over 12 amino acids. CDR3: CASGLVVGVQYF. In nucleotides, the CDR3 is TGTGCCAGCGGCTTAGTCGTCGGGGTTCAGTACTTC.

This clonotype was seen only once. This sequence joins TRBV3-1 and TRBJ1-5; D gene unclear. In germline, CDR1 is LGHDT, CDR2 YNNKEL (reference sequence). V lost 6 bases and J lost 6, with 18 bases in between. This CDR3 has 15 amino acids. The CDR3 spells CASSEASRYGQPQHF. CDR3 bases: TGTGCCAGCAGTGAGGCGAGTCGGTATGGTCAGCCCCAGCATTTT.

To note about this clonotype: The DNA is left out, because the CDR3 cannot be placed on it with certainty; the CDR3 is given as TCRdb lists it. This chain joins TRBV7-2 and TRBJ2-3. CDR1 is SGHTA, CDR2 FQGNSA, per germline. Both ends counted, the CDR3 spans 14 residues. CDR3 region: CASTKRLARYAVFF.

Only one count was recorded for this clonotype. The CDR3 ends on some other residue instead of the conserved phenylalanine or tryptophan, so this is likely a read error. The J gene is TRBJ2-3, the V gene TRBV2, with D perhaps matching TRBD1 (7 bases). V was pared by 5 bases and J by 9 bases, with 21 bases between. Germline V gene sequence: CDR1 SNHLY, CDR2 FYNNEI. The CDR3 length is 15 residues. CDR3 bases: TGTGCCAGCAGTAGACAGGGTACTAGCAAAGACACGCAGTATTTA. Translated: CASSRQGTSKDTQYL.

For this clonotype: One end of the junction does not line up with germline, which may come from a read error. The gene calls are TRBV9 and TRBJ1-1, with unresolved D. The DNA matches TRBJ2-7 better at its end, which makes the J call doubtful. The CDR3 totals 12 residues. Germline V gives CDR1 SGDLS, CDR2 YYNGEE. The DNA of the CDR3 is TGTGCCAGCGGTCAAGCGAACAACGAACAGTACTTC. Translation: CASGQANNEQYF.

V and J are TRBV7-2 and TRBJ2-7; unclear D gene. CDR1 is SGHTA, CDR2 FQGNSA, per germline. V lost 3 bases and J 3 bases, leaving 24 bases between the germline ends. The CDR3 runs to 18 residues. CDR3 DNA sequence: TGTGCCAGCAGCTTGCCACCAGGCGGCGCCTATGGCTACTACGAGCAGTACGTC. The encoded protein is CASSLPPGGAYGYYEQYV.

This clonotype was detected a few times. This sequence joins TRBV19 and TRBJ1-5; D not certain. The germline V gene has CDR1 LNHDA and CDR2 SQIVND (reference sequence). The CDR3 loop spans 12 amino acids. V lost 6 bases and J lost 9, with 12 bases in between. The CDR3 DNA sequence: TGTGCCAGTAGGGACGGTGCTCGGCCCCAGCATTTT. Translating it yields CASRDGARPQHF.

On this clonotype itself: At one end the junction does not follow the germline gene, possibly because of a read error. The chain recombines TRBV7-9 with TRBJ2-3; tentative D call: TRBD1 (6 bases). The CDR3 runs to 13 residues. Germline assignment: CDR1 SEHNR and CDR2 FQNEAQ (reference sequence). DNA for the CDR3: TGTGCCAGCAGTTTCACAGGGATCCATACGCAGTTTTTT. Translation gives CASSFTGIHTQFF.

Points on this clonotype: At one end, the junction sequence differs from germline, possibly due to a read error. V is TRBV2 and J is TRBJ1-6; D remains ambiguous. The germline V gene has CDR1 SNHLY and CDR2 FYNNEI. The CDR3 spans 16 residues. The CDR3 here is CASSDRDSYQPQHLDF. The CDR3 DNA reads TGTGCCAGCAGTGATAGGGATAGCTATCAGCCCCAGCATCTCGACTTT.

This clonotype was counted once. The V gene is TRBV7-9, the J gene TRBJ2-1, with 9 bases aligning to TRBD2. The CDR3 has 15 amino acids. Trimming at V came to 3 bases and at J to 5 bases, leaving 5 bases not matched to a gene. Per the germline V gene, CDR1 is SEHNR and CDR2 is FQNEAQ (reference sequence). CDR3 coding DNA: TGTGCCAGCAGCTTTGAAATAGCGGGAGACAATGAGCAGTTCTTC. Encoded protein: CASSFEIAGDNEQFF.

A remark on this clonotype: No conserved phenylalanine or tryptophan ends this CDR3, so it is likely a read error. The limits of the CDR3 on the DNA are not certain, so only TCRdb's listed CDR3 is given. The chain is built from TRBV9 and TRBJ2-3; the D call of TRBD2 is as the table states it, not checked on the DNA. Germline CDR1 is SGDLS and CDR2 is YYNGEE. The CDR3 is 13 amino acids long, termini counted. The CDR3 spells CASSHWTSGTNEL.

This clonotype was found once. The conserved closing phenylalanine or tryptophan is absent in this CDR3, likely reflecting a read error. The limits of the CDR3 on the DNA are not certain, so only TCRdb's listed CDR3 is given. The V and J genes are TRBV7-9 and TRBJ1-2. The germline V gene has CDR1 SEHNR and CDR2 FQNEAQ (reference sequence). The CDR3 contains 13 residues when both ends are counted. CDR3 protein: CASSLEGSGGSDD.

In nucleotides, the CDR3 is TGTGCCAGCAGCTTAGACAGGGTGGCCCACGAGCAGTACTTC. This codes for CASSLDRVAHEQYF. The chain combines TRBV7-7 with TRBJ2-7; D might be TRBD1 (6 bases). V was trimmed by 1 base and J by 5 bases, leaving 12 bases between them. Germline V gene sequence: CDR1 SSHAT, CDR2 FNYEAQ (reference sequence). The CDR3 contains 14 residues.